These T cell receptor beta chains were read from a single sample in a study of cytomegalovirus exposure and HLA in healthy donors. Data came from immunoSEQ multiplex PCR; TCRdb stores just in-frame clones and leaves some out. The sample holds 95,000 to 100,000 clones; 76% are singletons and the top ten take about 2%. The sequenced sample consisted of PBMCs. These receptors were collected from a man aged 35-49 years in good health and CMV-seronegative. CDR3s include the opening cysteine and the closing phenylalanine or tryptophan. D genes are given only for firm matches. Size is stated for part of the rows, as once, few or many counts, or as a class when the clone is expanded.

CDR3 protein: CASSWRDSTNEKLFF
CDR3 DNA: TGTGCCAGTAGTTGGAGGGATTCAACTAATGAAAAACTGTTTTTT
V gene: TRBV19
J gene: TRBJ1-4
clone size: .
D gene: .

CDR3 protein: CASTPPGQGRYEQYF
CDR3 DNA: TGTGCCAGCACCCCTCCGGGCCAGGGGAGATACGAGCAGTACTTC
V gene: TRBV6-5
J gene: TRBJ2-7
clone size: .
D gene: .

CDR3 protein: CASSDQGKAEAFF
CDR3 DNA: TGTGCCAGCAGCGACCAGGGGAAGGCTGAAGCTTTCTTT
V gene: TRBV9
J gene: TRBJ1-1
clone size: .
D gene: .

CDR3 protein: CAWSRNRGRGETQYF
CDR3 DNA: TGTGCCTGGAGCCGGAACAGGGGGCGCGGGGAGACCCAGTACTTC
V gene: TRBV30
J gene: TRBJ2-5
clone size: .
D gene: TRBD1

CDR3 protein: CASSLARRRGPNTGELFF
CDR3 DNA: TGTGCCAGCAGCTTGGCCAGGCGAAGGGGTCCAAACACCGGGGAGCTGTTTTTT
V gene: TRBV5-8
J gene: TRBJ2-2
clone size: .
D gene: .

CDR3 protein: CASSIGRGSGTDTQYF
CDR3 DNA: TGTGCCAGCAGCATAGGACGAGGGTCGGGCACAGATACGCAGTATTTT
V gene: TRBV5-4
J gene: TRBJ2-3
clone size: few
D gene: .

CDR3 protein: CASSKRGGTDTQYF
CDR3 DNA: TGTGCCAGCAGTAAACGGGGGGGCACAGATACGCAGTATTTT
V gene: TRBV6-4
J gene: TRBJ2-3
clone size: .
D gene: TRBD2

CDR3 protein: CASSLGAKNNEQFF
CDR3 DNA: TGTGCCAGCAGCTTAGGGGCCAAAAACAATGAGCAGTTCTTC
V gene: TRBV13
J gene: TRBJ2-1
clone size: .
D gene: .

CDR3 protein: CAWSVGEQGRETQYF
CDR3 DNA: TGTGCCTGGAGTGTAGGGGAACAGGGACGGGAGACCCAGTACTTC
V gene: TRBV30
J gene: TRBJ2-5
clone size: few
D gene: .

CDR3 protein: CASSYRGNGYTF
CDR3 DNA: TGTGCCAGCAGCTACAGGGGTAACGGCTACACCTTC
V gene: TRBV7-9
J gene: TRBJ1-2
clone size: .
D gene: TRBD1

CDR3 protein: CASSARFPVGDYEQYF
CDR3 DNA: TGTGCCAGCAGCGCCCGTTTTCCGGTAGGGGATTACGAGCAGTACTTC
V gene: TRBV5-4
J gene: TRBJ2-7
clone size: .
D gene: .

CDR3 protein: CASSRNQGSGNTIYF
CDR3 DNA: TGTGCCAGCAGCCGAAACCAGGGCTCTGGAAACACCATATATTTT
V gene: TRBV5-4
J gene: TRBJ1-3
clone size: .
D gene: .

CDR3 protein: CASNSEGWVVRNEQFF
CDR3 DNA: TGTGCCAGCAACTCGGAGGGGTGGGTAGTGAGAAATGAGCAGTTCTTC
V gene: TRBV28
J gene: TRBJ2-1
clone size: .
D gene: .

CDR3 protein: CASAPGLSSYEQYF
CDR3 DNA: TGTGCCAGTGCTCCGGGACTTAGCTCCTACGAGCAGTACTTC
V gene: TRBV19
J gene: TRBJ2-7
clone size: .
D gene: .

CDR3 protein: CASSSSPAAGSYEQYF
CDR3 DNA: TGTGCCAGCAGCTCGTCCCCGGCCGCGGGCTCCTACGAGCAGTACTTC
V gene: TRBV11-1
J gene: TRBJ2-7
clone size: few
D gene: .

CDR3 protein: CAAGPQGVIVGELFF
CDR3 DNA: TGTGCCGCAGGACCACAGGGGGTAATCGTCGGGGAGCTGTTTTTT
V gene: TRBV10-3
J gene: TRBJ2-2
clone size: few
D gene: TRBD1

CDR3 protein: CASSSPDRGPYGYTF
CDR3 DNA: TGTGCCAGCAGCTCCCCGGACAGGGGCCCCTATGGCTACACCTTC
V gene: TRBV7-2
J gene: TRBJ1-2
clone size: .
D gene: TRBD1

CDR3 protein: CATSRGRESLDTDTQYF
CDR3 DNA: TGTGCCACCAGCAGGGGGAGGGAGAGCCTAGACACAGATACGCAGTATTTT
V gene: TRBV15
J gene: TRBJ2-3
clone size: .
D gene: TRBD2

CDR3 protein: CASSLVNPGQGGYGYTF
CDR3 DNA: TGTGCCAGCAGCTTGGTTAATCCGGGACAGGGGGGCTATGGCTACACCTTC
V gene: TRBV7-2
J gene: TRBJ1-2
clone size: .
D gene: TRBD1

CDR3 protein: CASMLQGALANTGELFF
CDR3 DNA: TGCGCCAGCATGCTACAGGGGGCGTTAGCGAACACCGGGGAGCTGTTTTTT
V gene: TRBV5-1
J gene: TRBJ2-2
clone size: .
D gene: TRBD1

CDR3 protein: CASSNRTSGNNEQFF
CDR3 DNA: TGTGCCAGCAGCAACCGAACTAGCGGCAACAATGAGCAGTTCTTC
V gene: TRBV11-2
J gene: TRBJ2-1
clone size: .
D gene: TRBD2

CDR3 protein: CASSVSGFSNYGYTF
CDR3 DNA: TGTGCCAGCAGCGTATCAGGATTTTCTAACTATGGCTACACCTTC
V gene: TRBV9
J gene: TRBJ1-2
clone size: .
D gene: .

CDR3 protein: CASSVGLNNEQFF
CDR3 DNA: TGCGCCAGCAGTGTCGGACTAAACAATGAGCAGTTCTTC
V gene: TRBV10-1
J gene: TRBJ2-1
clone size: .
D gene: .

CDR3 protein: CASSVGQGAEAFF
CDR3 DNA: TGCGCCAGCAGCGTGGGACAGGGCGCTGAAGCTTTCTTT
V gene: TRBV5-1
J gene: TRBJ1-1
clone size: .
D gene: TRBD1

CDR3 protein: CASILGPGRGGELFF
CDR3 DNA: TGCGCCAGCATCTTGGGGCCGGGGAGAGGCGGGGAGCTGTTTTTT
V gene: TRBV5-1
J gene: TRBJ2-2
clone size: .
D gene: .

CDR3 protein: CASSMDRGYGYTF
CDR3 DNA: TGCGCCAGCAGCATGGACAGGGGGTATGGCTACACCTTC
V gene: TRBV5-1
J gene: TRBJ1-2
clone size: .
D gene: TRBD1